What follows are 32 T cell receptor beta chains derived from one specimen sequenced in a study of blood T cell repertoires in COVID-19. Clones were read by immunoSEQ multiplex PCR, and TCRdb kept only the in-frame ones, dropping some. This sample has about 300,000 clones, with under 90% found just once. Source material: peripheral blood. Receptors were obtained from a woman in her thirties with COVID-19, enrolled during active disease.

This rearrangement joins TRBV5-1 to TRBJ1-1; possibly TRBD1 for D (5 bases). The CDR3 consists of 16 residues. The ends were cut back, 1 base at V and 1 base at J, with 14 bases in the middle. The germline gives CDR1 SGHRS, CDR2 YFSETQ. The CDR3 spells CASSLRAGLWNTEAFF. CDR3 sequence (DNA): TGCGCCAGCAGCTTGCGCGCAGGGTTATGGAACACTGAAGCTTTCTTT.

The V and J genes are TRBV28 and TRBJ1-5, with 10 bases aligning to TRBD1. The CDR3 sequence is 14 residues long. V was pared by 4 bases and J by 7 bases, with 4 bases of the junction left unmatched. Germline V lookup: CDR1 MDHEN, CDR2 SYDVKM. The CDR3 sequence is CASSSGQGTQPQHF. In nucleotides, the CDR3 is TGTGCCAGCAGTTCGGGACAGGGGACACAGCCCCAGCATTTT. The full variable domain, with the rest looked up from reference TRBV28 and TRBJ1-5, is DVKVTQSSRYLVKRTGEKVFLECVQDMDHENMFWYRQDPGLGLRLIYFSYDVKMKEKGDIPEGYSVSREKKERFSLILESASTNQTSMYLCASSSGQGTQPQHFGDGTRLSIL.

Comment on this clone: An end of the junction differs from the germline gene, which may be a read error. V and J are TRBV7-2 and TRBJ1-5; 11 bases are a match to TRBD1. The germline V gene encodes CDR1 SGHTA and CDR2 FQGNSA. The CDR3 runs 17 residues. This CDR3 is CASSVAAKPGQGEPQHF. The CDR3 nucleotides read TGTGCCAGCAGCGTAGCGGCTAAACCGGGACAGGGGGAGCCCCAGCATTTT.

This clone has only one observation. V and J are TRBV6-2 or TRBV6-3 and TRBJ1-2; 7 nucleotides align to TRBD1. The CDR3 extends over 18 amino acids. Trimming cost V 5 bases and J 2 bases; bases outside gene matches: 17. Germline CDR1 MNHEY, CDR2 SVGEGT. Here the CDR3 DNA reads TGTGCCAGCAGTCCCGGGGACAGCCGGCCCTGGGGCAACTATGGCTACACCTTC. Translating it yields CASSPGDSRPWGNYGYTF.

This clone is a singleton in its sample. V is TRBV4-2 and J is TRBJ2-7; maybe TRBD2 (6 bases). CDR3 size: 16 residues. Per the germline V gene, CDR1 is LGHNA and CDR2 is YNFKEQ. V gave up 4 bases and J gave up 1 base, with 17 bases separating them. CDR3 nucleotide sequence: TGTGCCAGCAGCCCCTACGGCGGGACGGTTTCCTACGAGCAGTACTTC. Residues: CASSPYGGTVSYEQYF.

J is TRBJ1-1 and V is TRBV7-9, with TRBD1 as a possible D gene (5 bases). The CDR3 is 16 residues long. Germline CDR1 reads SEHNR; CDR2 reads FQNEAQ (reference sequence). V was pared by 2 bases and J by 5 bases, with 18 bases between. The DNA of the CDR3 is TGTGCCAGCAGCTTAACGCACGCTCAGGGATGGACTGAAGCTTTCTTT. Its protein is CASSLTHAQGWTEAFF. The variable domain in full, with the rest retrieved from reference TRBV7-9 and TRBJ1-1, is DTGVSQNPRHKITKRGQNVTFRCDPISEHNRLYWYRQTLGQGPEFLTYFQNEAQLEKSRLLSDRFSAERPKGSFSTLEIQRTEQGDSAMYLCASSLTHAQGWTEAFFGQGTRLTVV.

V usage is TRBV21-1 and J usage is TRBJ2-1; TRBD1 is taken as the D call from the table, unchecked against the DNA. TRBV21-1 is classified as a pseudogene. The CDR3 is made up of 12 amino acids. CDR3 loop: CASSKWLNEQFF. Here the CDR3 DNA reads TGTGCCAGCAGCAAATGGCTCAATGAGCAGTTCTTC.

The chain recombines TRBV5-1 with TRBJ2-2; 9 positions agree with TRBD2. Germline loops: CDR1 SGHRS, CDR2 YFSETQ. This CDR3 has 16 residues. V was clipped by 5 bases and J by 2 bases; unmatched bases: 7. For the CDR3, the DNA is TGCGCCAGCAGTTGGAATAGCGGGGGAAACACCGGGGAGCTGTTTTTT. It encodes CASSWNSGGNTGELFF.

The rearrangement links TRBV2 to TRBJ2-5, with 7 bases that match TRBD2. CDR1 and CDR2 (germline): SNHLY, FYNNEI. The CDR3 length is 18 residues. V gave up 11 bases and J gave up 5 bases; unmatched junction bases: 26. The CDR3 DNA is TGTGCCGGGGGGGGAAATGGGCCGGGACGGATAGGAAAGGAGACCCAGTACTTC. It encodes CAGGGNGPGRIGKETQYF.

The CDR3 bases are TGTGCCAGCAGCAAACTAGCGGGGGGTCGACAGGAGACCCAGTACTTC. Residues: CASSKLAGGRQETQYF. V and J are TRBV5-5 and TRBJ2-5; TRBD2 matches 12 bases. Germline V gene data show CDR1 as SGHKS and CDR2 as YYEKEE (reference sequence). The CDR3 length is 16 residues. V dropped 4 bases and J dropped 5; count of bases not matched to a gene: 9.

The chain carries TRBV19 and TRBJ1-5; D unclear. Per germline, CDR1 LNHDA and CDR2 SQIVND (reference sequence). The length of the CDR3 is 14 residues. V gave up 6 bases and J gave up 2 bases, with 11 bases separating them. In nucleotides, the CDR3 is TGTGCCAGTAGCTCTCGAGGTGGCAATCAGCCCCAGCATTTT. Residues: CASSSRGGNQPQHF.

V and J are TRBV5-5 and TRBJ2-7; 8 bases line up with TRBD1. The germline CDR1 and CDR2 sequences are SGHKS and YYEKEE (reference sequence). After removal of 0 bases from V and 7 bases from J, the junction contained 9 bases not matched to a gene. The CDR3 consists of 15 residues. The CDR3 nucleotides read TGTGCCAGCAGCTTGGTCGCAGGGGGCTCGGAGGAGCAGTACGTC. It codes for CASSLVAGGSEEQYV.

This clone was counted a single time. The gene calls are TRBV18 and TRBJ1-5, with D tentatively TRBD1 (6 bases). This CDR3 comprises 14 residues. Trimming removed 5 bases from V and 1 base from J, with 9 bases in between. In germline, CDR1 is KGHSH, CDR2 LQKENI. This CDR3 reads CASSAGTSNQPQHF. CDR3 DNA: TGTGCCAGCTCAGCCGGGACAAGCAATCAGCCCCAGCATTTT.

CDR3 region: CASSEGLTGRNGYTF. CDR3 nucleotides: TGTGCCAGCAGTGAGGGCCTAACAGGTAGAAATGGCTACACCTTC. The V gene is TRBV6-1, the J gene TRBJ1-2; weak D call: TRBD1 (5 bases). Germline-derived CDR1 and CDR2 are MNHNS and SASEGT. V gave up 3 bases and J gave up 6 bases, with 17 bases separating them. The CDR3 is made up of 15 amino acids.

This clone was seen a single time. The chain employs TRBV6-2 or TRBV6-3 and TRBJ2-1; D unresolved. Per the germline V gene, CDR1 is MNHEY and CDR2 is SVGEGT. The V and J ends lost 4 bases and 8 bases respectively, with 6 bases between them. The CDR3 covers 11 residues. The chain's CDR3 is CASSFTDEQFF. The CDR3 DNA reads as TGTGCCAGCAGTTTCACGGATGAGCAGTTCTTC.

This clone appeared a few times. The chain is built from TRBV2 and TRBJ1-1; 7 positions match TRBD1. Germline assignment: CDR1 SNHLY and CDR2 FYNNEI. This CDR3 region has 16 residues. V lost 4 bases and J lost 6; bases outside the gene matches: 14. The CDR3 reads CASSAEQGRAGAEAFF. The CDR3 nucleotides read TGTGCCAGCAGTGCGGAACAGGGGCGCGCAGGGGCTGAAGCTTTCTTT.

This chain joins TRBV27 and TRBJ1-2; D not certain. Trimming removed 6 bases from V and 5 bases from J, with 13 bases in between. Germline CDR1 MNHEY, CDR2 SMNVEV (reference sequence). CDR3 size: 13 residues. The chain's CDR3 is CASSPGRAYGYTF. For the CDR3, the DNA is TGTGCCAGCAGCCCTGGGAGGGCTTATGGCTACACCTTC.

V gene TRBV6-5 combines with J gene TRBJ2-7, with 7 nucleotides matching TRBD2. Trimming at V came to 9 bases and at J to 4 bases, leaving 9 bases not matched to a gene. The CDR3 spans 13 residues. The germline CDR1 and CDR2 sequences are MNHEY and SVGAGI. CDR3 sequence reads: CASGRAGMYEQYF. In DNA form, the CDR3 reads TGTGCCAGTGGGAGAGCGGGGATGTACGAGCAGTACTTC.

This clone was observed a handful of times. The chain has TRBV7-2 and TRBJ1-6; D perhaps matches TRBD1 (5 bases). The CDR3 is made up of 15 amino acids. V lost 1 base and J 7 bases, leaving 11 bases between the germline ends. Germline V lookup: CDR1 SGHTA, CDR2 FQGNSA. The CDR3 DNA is TGTGCCAGCAGCTTAGGAACGCGGGGGAATTCACCCCTCCACTTT. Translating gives CASSLGTRGNSPLHF.

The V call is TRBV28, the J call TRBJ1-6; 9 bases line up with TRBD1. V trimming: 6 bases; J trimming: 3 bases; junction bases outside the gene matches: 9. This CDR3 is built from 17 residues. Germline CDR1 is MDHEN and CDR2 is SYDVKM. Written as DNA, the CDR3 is TGTGCCAGCAGGATCGGGACAGGGCCCTTCTATAATTCACCCCTCCACTTT. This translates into CASRIGTGPFYNSPLHF.

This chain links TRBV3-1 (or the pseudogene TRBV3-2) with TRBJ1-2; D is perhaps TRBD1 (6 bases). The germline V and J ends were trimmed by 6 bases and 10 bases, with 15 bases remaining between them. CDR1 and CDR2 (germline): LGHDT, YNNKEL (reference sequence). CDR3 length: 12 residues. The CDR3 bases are TGTGCCAGCAGAGGGGGACCGTGGGACTACACCTTC. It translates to CASRGGPWDYTF.

CDR3 amino acids: CASTRSITPGQGIGEAFF. In DNA, the CDR3 is TGCGCCAGCACCCGATCGATCACACCGGGACAGGGGATCGGAGAAGCTTTCTTT. The chain recombines TRBV5-1 with TRBJ1-1, with 10 bases aligning to TRBD1. Germline lookup yields CDR1 SGHRS and CDR2 YFSETQ. Germline trimming cut 6 bases from V and 8 bases from J; bases unmatched to any gene: 22. The CDR3 loop spans 18 amino acids.

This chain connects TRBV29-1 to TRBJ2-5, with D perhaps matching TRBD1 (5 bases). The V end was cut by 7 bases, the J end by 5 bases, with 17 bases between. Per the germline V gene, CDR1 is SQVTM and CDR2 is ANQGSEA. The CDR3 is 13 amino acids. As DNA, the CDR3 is TGCAGCGCCGTCATTGGGGCTGGGGAGACCCAGTACTTC. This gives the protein CSAVIGAGETQYF.

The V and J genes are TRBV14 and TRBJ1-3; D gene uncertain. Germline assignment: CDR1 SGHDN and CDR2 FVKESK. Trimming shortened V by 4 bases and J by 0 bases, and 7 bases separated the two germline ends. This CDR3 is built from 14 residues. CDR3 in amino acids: CASSLSNSGNTIYF. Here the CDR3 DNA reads TGTGCCAGCAGCCTGTCCAACTCTGGAAACACCATATATTTT.

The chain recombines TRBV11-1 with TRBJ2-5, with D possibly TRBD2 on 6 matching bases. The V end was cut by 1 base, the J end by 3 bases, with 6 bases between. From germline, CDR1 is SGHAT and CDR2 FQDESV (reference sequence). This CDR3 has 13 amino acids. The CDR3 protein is CASSLGLEETQYF. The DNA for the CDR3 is TGTGCCAGCAGCTTAGGACTAGAAGAGACCCAGTACTTC. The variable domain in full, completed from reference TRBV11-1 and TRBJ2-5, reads EAEVAQSPRYKITEKSQAVAFWCDPISGHATLYWYRQILGQGPELLVQFQDESVVDDSQLPKDRFSAERLKGVDSTLKIQPAELGDSAMYLCASSLGLEETQYFGPGTRLLVL.

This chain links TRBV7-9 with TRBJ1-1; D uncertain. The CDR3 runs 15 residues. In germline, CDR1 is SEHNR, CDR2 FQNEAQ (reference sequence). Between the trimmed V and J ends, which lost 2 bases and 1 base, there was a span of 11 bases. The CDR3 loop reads CASSLFPGENTEAFF. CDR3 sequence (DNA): TGTGCCAGCAGCTTATTCCCCGGGGAGAACACTGAAGCTTTCTTT. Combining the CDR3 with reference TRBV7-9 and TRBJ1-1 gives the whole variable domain DTGVSQNPRHKITKRGQNVTFRCDPISEHNRLYWYRQTLGQGPEFLTYFQNEAQLEKSRLLSDRFSAERPKGSFSTLEIQRTEQGDSAMYLCASSLFPGENTEAFFGQGTRLTVV.

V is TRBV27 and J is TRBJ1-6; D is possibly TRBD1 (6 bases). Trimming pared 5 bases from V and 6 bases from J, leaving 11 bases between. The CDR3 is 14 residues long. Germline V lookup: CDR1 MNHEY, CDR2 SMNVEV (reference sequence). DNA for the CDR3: TGTGCCAGCAGTCCAGGGGTGGGTAATTCACCCCTCCACTTT. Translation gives CASSPGVGNSPLHF.

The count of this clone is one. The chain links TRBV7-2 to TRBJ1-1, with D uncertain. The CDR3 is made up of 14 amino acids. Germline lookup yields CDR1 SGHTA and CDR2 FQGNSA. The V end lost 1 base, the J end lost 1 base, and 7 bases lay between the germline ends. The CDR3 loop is CASSLGQWNTEAFF. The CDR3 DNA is TGTGCCAGCAGCTTAGGGCAGTGGAACACTGAAGCTTTCTTT.

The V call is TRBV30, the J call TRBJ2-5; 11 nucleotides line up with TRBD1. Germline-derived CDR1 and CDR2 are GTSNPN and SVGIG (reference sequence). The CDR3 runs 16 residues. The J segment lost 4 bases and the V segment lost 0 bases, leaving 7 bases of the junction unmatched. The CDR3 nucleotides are TGTGCCTGGAGTGTCAATACCGGGACAGGGGGAGAGACCCAGTACTTC. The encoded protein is CAWSVNTGTGGETQYF.

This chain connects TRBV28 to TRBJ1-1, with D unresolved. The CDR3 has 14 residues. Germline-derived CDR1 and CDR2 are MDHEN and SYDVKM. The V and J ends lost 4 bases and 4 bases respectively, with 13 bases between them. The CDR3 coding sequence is TGTGCCAGCAGTTCTAGACCCCGGGGCACTGAAGCTTTCTTT. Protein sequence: CASSSRPRGTEAFF.

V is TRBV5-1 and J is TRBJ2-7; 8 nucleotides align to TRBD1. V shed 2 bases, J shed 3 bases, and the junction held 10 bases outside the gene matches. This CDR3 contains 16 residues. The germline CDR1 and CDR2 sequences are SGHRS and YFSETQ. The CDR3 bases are TGCGCCAGCAGCTTACTGGGGACAGGCATAATCTACGAGCAGTACTTC. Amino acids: CASSLLGTGIIYEQYF.

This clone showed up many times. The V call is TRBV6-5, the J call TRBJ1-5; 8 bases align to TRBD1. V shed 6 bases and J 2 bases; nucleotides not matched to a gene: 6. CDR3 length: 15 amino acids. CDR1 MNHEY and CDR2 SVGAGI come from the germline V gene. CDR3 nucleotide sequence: TGTGCCAGCAGCGAGACAGGGGAGGGCAATCAGCCCCAGCATTTT. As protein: CASSETGEGNQPQHF.